This is a list of T cell receptor beta chains from one sample in a study of blood T cell repertoires in COVID-19. The assay was immunoSEQ multiplex PCR, and TCRdb's table has in-frame clones only and misses some. The sample lists over 250,000 clones, approximately 85% occurring once. The specimen was peripheral blood. Receptors originate from a woman aged 70-85 years with acute or convalescent COVID-19. The CDR3 runs from the conserved cysteine through the conserved F or W. Fields, in order: D gene, clone size, J gene, V gene, CDR3 protein, CDR3 DNA. A D gene is named only where the DNA matches it firmly. The listing skips clone size in some rows; elsewhere it reads once, few, many or a size class.

D: TRBD1; size: .; J: TRBJ1-2; V: TRBV27; CDR3: CASSLTGVNYGYTF; DNA: TGTGCCAGCAGTTTGACAGGGGTAAACTATGGCTACACCTTC
D: .; size: .; J: TRBJ2-3; V: TRBV5-5; CDR3: CASSSGGRTDTQYF; DNA: TGTGCCAGCAGCTCGGGGGGCCGCACAGATACGCAGTATTTT
D: .; size: .; J: TRBJ2-5; V: TRBV5-1; CDR3: CASTSYREETQYF; DNA: TGCGCCAGCACTTCCTATCGGGAAGAGACCCAGTACTTC
D: TRBD1; size: .; J: TRBJ2-7; V: TRBV28; CDR3: CASSLPGQGNYEQYF; DNA: TGTGCCAGCAGCCTTCCGGGACAGGGGAATTACGAGCAGTACTTC
D: TRBD1; size: .; J: TRBJ1-1; V: TRBV14; CDR3: CASSRTGDGTEAFF; DNA: TGTGCCAGCAGCCGGACAGGGGATGGGACTGAAGCTTTCTTT
D: .; size: .; J: TRBJ2-7; V: TRBV19; CDR3: CASRTRGPSYEQYF; DNA: TGTGCCAGTAGGACCAGGGGCCCTTCCTACGAGCAGTACTTC
D: .; size: few; J: TRBJ1-5; V: TRBV6-6; CDR3: CASSSIVVGRPQHF; DNA: TGTGCCAGCAGCTCGATCGTCGTAGGGAGGCCCCAGCATTTT
D: TRBD1; size: .; J: TRBJ2-2; V: TRBV18; CDR3: CASSQSLGQVNTGELFF; DNA: TGTGCCAGCTCACAATCATTGGGACAGGTCAACACCGGGGAGCTGTTTTTT
D: TRBD1; size: .; J: TRBJ1-5; V: TRBV19; CDR3: CASSIRTGGFYSNQPQHF; DNA: TGTGCCAGTAGTATCCGGACAGGGGGGTTTTATAGCAATCAGCCCCAGCATTTT
D: .; size: .; J: TRBJ1-1; V: TRBV12-5; CDR3: CASGPTGRGVNTEAFF; DNA: TGTGCTAGTGGTCCTACCGGGAGAGGGGTGAACACTGAAGCTTTCTTT
D: .; size: .; J: TRBJ1-1; V: TRBV15; CDR3: CATSRPRWGTLNTEAFF; DNA: TGTGCCACCAGCAGACCCCGGTGGGGGACACTGAACACTGAAGCTTTCTTT
D: .; size: .; J: TRBJ2-7; V: TRBV20-1; CDR3: CSARVLAQEYF; DNA: TGCAGTGCTAGGGTCCTAGCGCAGGAGTACTTC
D: .; size: .; J: TRBJ1-5; V: TRBV27; CDR3: CASSLRLNQPQHF; DNA: TGTGCCAGCAGTTTGCGGTTAAATCAGCCCCAGCATTTT
D: .; size: .; J: TRBJ2-7; V: TRBV6-6; CDR3: CASIKEGSYEQYF; DNA: TGTGCCAGCATTAAGGAGGGTTCCTACGAGCAGTACTTC
D: .; size: .; J: TRBJ2-1; V: TRBV3-1/TRBV3-2; CDR3: CASSPTSSYNEQFF; DNA: TGTGCCAGCAGCCCGACTAGCTCCTACAATGAGCAGTTCTTC
D: .; size: .; J: TRBJ1-1; V: TRBV6-5; CDR3: CASGWGTPTEAFF; DNA: TGTGCCAGCGGGTGGGGGACACCCACTGAAGCTTTCTTT
D: .; size: few; J: TRBJ1-1; V: TRBV14; CDR3: CASSQEVEGAFF; DNA: TGTGCCAGCAGCCAAGAAGTCGAGGGAGCTTTCTTT
D: TRBD1; size: .; J: TRBJ2-1; V: TRBV5-1; CDR3: CASSLEGADYNEQFF; DNA: TGCGCCAGCAGCTTGGAGGGGGCAGACTACAATGAGCAGTTCTTC
D: .; size: .; J: TRBJ1-1; V: TRBV18; CDR3: CASSPPLTPGGHTEAFF; DNA: TGTGCCAGCTCACCACCGTTGACACCGGGGGGGCACACTGAAGCTTTCTTT
D: .; size: .; J: TRBJ1-2; V: TRBV5-4; CDR3: CASSLPPYSGGYTF; DNA: TGTGCCAGCAGCCTCCCCCCGTATTCGGGTGGCTACACCTTC
D: TRBD2; size: .; J: TRBJ2-3; V: TRBV3-1/TRBV3-2; CDR3: CASSYRGGPTTDTQYF; DNA: TGTGCCAGCAGCTATCGGGGGGGCCCCACCACAGATACGCAGTATTTT
D: TRBD1; size: .; J: TRBJ2-7; V: TRBV4-2; CDR3: CASSQVHTGGPYEQYF; DNA: TGTGCCAGCAGCCAAGTTCATACAGGGGGCCCCTACGAGCAGTACTTC
D: .; size: .; J: TRBJ1-2; V: TRBV5-1; CDR3: CASSLVSRNGYTF; DNA: TGCGCCAGCAGCTTGGTCTCCAGAAATGGCTACACCTTC
D: TRBD2; size: once; J: TRBJ2-3; V: TRBV11-2; CDR3: CASSRTSGGWDTQYF; DNA: TGTGCCAGCAGCCGGACTAGCGGGGGGTGGGATACGCAGTATTTT
D: .; size: few; J: TRBJ1-1; V: TRBV3-1/TRBV3-2; CDR3: CASSQNIWNTEAFF; DNA: TGTGCCAGCAGCCAAAACATCTGGAACACTGAAGCTTTCTTT
D: .; size: once; J: TRBJ2-2; V: TRBV29-1; CDR3: CSVEGWGAGELFF; DNA: TGCAGCGTTGAGGGTTGGGGCGCCGGGGAGCTGTTTTTT
D: TRBD1; size: .; J: TRBJ1-5; V: TRBV5-6; CDR3: CASSLQGAQGNQPQHF; DNA: TGTGCCAGCAGCCTCCAGGGGGCTCAAGGGAATCAGCCCCAGCATTTT
D: TRBD1; size: .; J: TRBJ2-5; V: TRBV6-5; CDR3: CASRQGETQYF; DNA: TGTGCCAGCAGACAGGGGGAGACCCAGTACTTC
D: .; size: .; J: TRBJ1-1; V: TRBV10-3; CDR3: CAISGGGGEAFF; DNA: TGTGCCATCTCTGGGGGGGGCGGTGAAGCTTTCTTT
D: TRBD1; size: once; J: TRBJ1-5; V: TRBV3-1/TRBV3-2; CDR3: CASSQGQRDQPQHF; DNA: TGTGCCAGCAGCCAGGGACAGAGGGATCAGCCCCAGCATTTT
D: .; size: .; J: TRBJ2-3; V: TRBV6-1; CDR3: CASSEIGDYSTDTQYF; DNA: TGTGCCAGCAGTGAAATTGGAGACTATTCCACAGATACGCAGTATTTT
D: TRBD2; size: .; J: TRBJ2-1; V: TRBV2; CDR3: CASSEGTSGGILFYEQFF; DNA: TGTGCCAGCAGTGAAGGGACTAGCGGGGGGATTCTATTTTATGAGCAGTTCTTC
D: .; size: few; J: TRBJ2-5; V: TRBV12-3/TRBV12-4; CDR3: CASSLVGGTQYF; DNA: TGTGCCAGCAGTTTAGTAGGAGGGACCCAGTACTTC
D: .; size: .; J: TRBJ1-2; V: TRBV11-2; CDR3: CASSFGNLASYGYTF; DNA: TGTGCCAGCAGCTTCGGGAACTTAGCATCCTATGGCTACACCTTC